These 28 T cell receptor beta chains were sequenced from one sample in a study of metastatic and nonmetastatic thyroid tumors. Not a single patient had been given any form of treatment at any point before undergoing thyroid surgery. With MiXCR, TCRdb called clones anew from the PCR reads. The data contain about 13,000 clones, 23% of them singletons. The sequenced sample was adjacent normal tissue. Receptors originate from a female donor with papillary thyroid cancer or a benign thyroid nodule (not recorded which). Some clones in this sample may be carry-over from other donors' samples.

Concerning this clone itself: This may stem from a read error, because a much larger clone lies one nucleotide away. In DNA, the CDR3 is TGTGCCAGCAGCTTATTAGTGGTGTTTGGCGCTGGGCGAGGACCCACAGATACGCAGTATTTT. Encoded protein: CASSLLVVFGAGRGPTDTQYF. This chain uses TRBV7-3 with TRBJ2-3; D remains unclear. The CDR3 loop spans 21 amino acids. CDR1 SGHTA and CDR2 FQGTGA come from the germline V gene. The V and J ends lost 2 bases and 2 bases respectively, with 29 bases between them.

Of note for this clone: A read error may produce the germline difference seen at one junction end. This chain connects TRBV6-4 to TRBJ2-2, with D possibly being TRBD2 (6 bases). CDR1 is MRHNA and CDR2 is SNTAGT in the germline V gene. CDR3 length: 14 amino acids. For the CDR3, the DNA is TGTGCCAGCAGTTATTCTAGCTCGGCCGGGGGGCTGTTTTTT. Its protein is CASSYSSSAGGLFF.

This clone is deemed medium-sized (0.01 to 0.1%). The rearrangement joins TRBV19 to TRBJ1-1; D unresolved. Germline values: CDR1 LNHDA, CDR2 SQIVND (reference sequence). The V end was cut by 3 bases, the J end by 4 bases, with 9 bases between. The CDR3 sequence is 13 residues long. CDR3 bases: TGTGCCAGTAGTATCGGACGGGCCACTGAAGCTTTCTTT. Translated, it gives CASSIGRATEAFF.

This clone has ten or more counts. The J gene is TRBJ2-4, the V gene TRBV10-2; 11 bases are shared with TRBD2. CDR1 and CDR2 (germline): WSHSY, SAAADI. There are 17 residues in the CDR3. Trimming removed 6 bases from V and 3 bases from J; junction bases left unmatched: 10. The CDR3 here is CASSVTSGASYKNIQYF. CDR3 coding DNA: TGCGCCAGCAGCGTGACTAGCGGGGCCTCATACAAAAACATTCAGTACTTC.

In regard to this clone: A much more abundant neighbour one base away suggests this may be a read error. The chain carries TRBV4-1 and TRBJ2-2; 7 bases agree with TRBD2. Trimming at V came to 5 bases and at J to 4 bases, leaving 10 bases not matched to a gene. Per germline, CDR1 MGHRA and CDR2 YSYEKL. This CDR3 region has 16 residues. CDR3 in amino acids: CASSSWGGGSTGELFF. As DNA, the CDR3 is TGCGCCAGCAGCTCTTGGGGGGGAGGGAGCACCGGGGAGCTGTTTTTT.

J is TRBJ2-7 and V is TRBV7-9; 10 bases are shared with TRBD2. Per the germline V gene, CDR1 is SEHNR and CDR2 is FQNEAQ (reference sequence). The V gene end was trimmed by 6 bases and the J gene end by 5 bases; junction bases not matched to a gene: 10. The CDR3 has 15 amino acids. The CDR3 protein is CASSTPGLARNEQYF. The DNA of the CDR3 is TGTGCCAGCAGTACACCGGGACTAGCGAGGAACGAGCAGTACTTC.

This clone has a count of ten or more. The CDR3 DNA reads TGTGCCAGCAGTGAAGCATATCGGACACGCGAGCAGTACTTC. Translated, it gives CASSEAYRTREQYF. This rearrangement joins TRBV6-1 to TRBJ2-7, with D tentatively TRBD1 (5 bases). The CDR3 has 14 amino acids. CDR1 is MNHNS and CDR2 is SASEGT in the germline V gene. V was trimmed by 0 bases and J by 6 bases, leaving 12 bases between them.

This clone was counted a few times. The chain joins TRBV13 to TRBJ1-2; D gene uncertain. The CDR3 contains 18 residues. V dropped 4 bases and J dropped 5 bases, with 26 bases sitting between them. Germline CDR1 is PRHDT and CDR2 is FYEKMQ (reference sequence). CDR3 coding DNA: TGTGCCAGCAGCTCTTCCGGGTCGGAAAACGACCATGTATATGGCTACACCTTC. Protein: CASSSSGSENDHVYGYTF.

The chain combines TRBV12-3 or TRBV12-4 with TRBJ2-3; D might be TRBD2 (5 bases). The CDR3 consists of 14 residues. Between the trimmed V and J ends, which lost 6 bases and 5 bases, there was a span of 15 bases. The CDR3 sequence is CASSAYGLLDTQYF. CDR3 DNA: TGTGCCAGCAGCGCTTATGGACTTTTAGATACGCAGTATTTT.

This clone showed up just a few times. V and J are TRBV12-3 or TRBV12-4 and TRBJ2-3, with TRBD2 matching over 8 bases. J was trimmed by 3 bases and V by 8 bases; bases with no gene match: 4. The CDR3 is 13 residues long. The CDR3 DNA reads TGTGCCAGCCAGCGGGAGAGAACAGATACGCAGTATTTT. Amino acid sequence: CASQRERTDTQYF.

The genes are TRBV5-6 and TRBJ1-4, with TRBD1 matching over 12 bases. This CDR3 spans 23 amino acids. The J segment lost 0 bases and the V segment lost 3 bases, leaving 21 bases of the junction unmatched. Germline CDR1 SGHDT, CDR2 YYEEEE. This CDR3 reads CASSSLPRDRGLQGGPTNEKLFF. In DNA form, the CDR3 reads TGTGCCAGCAGCTCCCTCCCTCGGGACAGGGGGCTCCAGGGAGGCCCAACTAATGAAAAACTGTTTTTT.

In its sample, this clone was seen a few times. This rearrangement joins TRBV6-5 to TRBJ2-7; 12 positions agree with TRBD2. CDR3 length: 17 residues. V was pared by 7 bases and J by 4 bases, with 14 bases of the junction left unmatched. In germline, CDR1 is MNHEY, CDR2 SVGAGI. CDR3 in DNA: TGTGCCAGCACCCCCTTCCTGACTAGCGGGAGTGCTTACGAGCAGTACTTC. Translation: CASTPFLTSGSAYEQYF.

This clone occurred many times. The same CDR3 can be traced to other DNA sequences in this sample. The chain combines TRBV5-5 with TRBJ2-1; 9 bases fit TRBD2. V lost 4 bases to trimming and J lost 13 bases; unmatched junction nucleotides: 15. Germline V gene data show CDR1 as SGHKS and CDR2 as YYEKEE (reference sequence). The CDR3 has 15 amino acids. CDR3 region: CASSLEGAGGLGQFF. The CDR3 DNA is TGTGCCAGCAGCCTAGAAGGAGCGGGAGGCCTGGGCCAGTTCTTC.

This clone appeared a few times. With a much larger clone just one base away, this may be a read error. The chain is built from TRBV20-1 and TRBJ2-7; D gene uncertain. Per the germline V gene, CDR1 is DFQATT and CDR2 is SNEGSKA (reference sequence). The CDR3 extends over 13 amino acids. The V end was cut by 6 bases, the J end by 3 bases, with 15 bases between. The CDR3 region is CSARRSGNYEQYF. CDR3 sequence (DNA): TGCAGTGCCAGGCGCAGTGGGAACTACGAGCAGTACTTC.

This chain joins TRBV5-1 and TRBJ2-3; D gene ambiguous. The ends were cut back, 4 bases at V and 6 bases at J, with 15 bases in the middle. This CDR3 comprises 14 residues. Per the germline V gene, CDR1 is SGHRS and CDR2 is YFSETQ. Written as DNA, the CDR3 is TGCGCCAGCAGCCCGGACGGAGCGTGCGATACGCAGTATTTT. It codes for CASSPDGACDTQYF. Together with reference TRBV5-1 and TRBJ2-3, the CDR3 gives the full variable domain: KAGVTQTPRYLIKTRGQQVTLSCSPISGHRSVSWYQQTPGQGLQFLFEYFSETQRNKGNFPGRFSGRQFSNSRSEMNVSTLELGDSALYLCASSPDGACDTQYFGPGTRLTVL.

The chain couples TRBV28 to TRBJ2-5; 10 nucleotides match TRBD1. This CDR3 has 14 residues. Germline values: CDR1 MDHEN, CDR2 SYDVKM. V dropped 6 bases and J dropped 5; count of bases not matched to a gene: 6. In nucleotides, the CDR3 is TGTGCCAGCAGGCCGGACAGGGGGGGGGAGACCCAGTACTTC. Its protein product is CASRPDRGGETQYF.

This clone was detected a few times. The chain is built from TRBV19 and TRBJ1-5; D gene unclear. This CDR3 is built from 13 residues. V gave up 7 bases and J gave up 2 bases, with 9 bases separating them. Germline-derived CDR1 and CDR2 are LNHDA and SQIVND (reference sequence). The CDR3, as DNA: TGTGCCAGTAATAAGGTAGGCAATCAGCCCCAGCATTTT. Amino acid sequence: CASNKVGNQPQHF.

This chain uses TRBV4-1 with TRBJ2-7; 7 bases match TRBD2. Per germline, CDR1 MGHRA and CDR2 YSYEKL. Trimming cost V 0 bases and J 2 bases; bases outside gene matches: 4. This CDR3 comprises 15 residues. The CDR3 loop reads CASSQDREVPYEQYF. The CDR3 DNA sequence: TGCGCCAGCAGCCAAGATCGGGAGGTTCCCTACGAGCAGTACTTC.

V is TRBV11-2 and J is TRBJ2-2, with no clear D. Trimming left V 0 bases short and J 6 bases short, with 8 bases between. Germline assignment: CDR1 SGHAT and CDR2 FQNNGV. The CDR3 is made up of 14 amino acids. CDR3 protein: CASSLDLGSGELFF. In DNA form, the CDR3 reads TGTGCCAGCAGCTTAGATCTTGGCTCCGGGGAGCTGTTTTTT.

This chain joins TRBV9 and TRBJ2-7, with a weak D call TRBD1 (5 bases). Between the trimmed V and J ends, which lost 0 bases and 4 bases, there was a span of 11 bases. The germline CDR1 and CDR2 sequences are SGDLS and YYNGEE. This CDR3 has 14 residues. CDR3 in amino acids: CASSVAAGRYEQYF. The DNA of the CDR3 is TGTGCCAGCAGCGTAGCGGCAGGGCGGTACGAGCAGTACTTC.

This clone has a count of ten or more. CDR3: CASSVEASGANVLTF. CDR3 DNA: TGTGCCAGCAGCGTAGAGGCCTCTGGGGCCAACGTCCTGACTTTC. This chain connects TRBV9 to TRBJ2-6, with D uncertain. Germline V gene lookup returns CDR1 SGDLS and CDR2 YYNGEE. V shed 0 bases and J shed 0 bases, with 4 bases lying between them. The CDR3 extends over 15 amino acids.

By proportion, this clone is medium-sized. The chain is built from TRBV15 and TRBJ2-1; 8 bases align to TRBD2. Unmatched junction bases numbered 7, after V lost 0 bases and J lost 3 bases. Per the germline V gene, CDR1 is LNHNV and CDR2 is YYDKDF (reference sequence). CDR3 length: 17 residues. The CDR3 DNA follows: TGTGCCACCAGCAGAGATTCGGGGGGGAGCTACTACAATGAGCAGTTCTTC. Encoded protein: CATSRDSGGSYYNEQFF. Supplemented by reference TRBV15 and TRBJ2-1, the full variable domain reads DAMVIQNPRYQVTQFGKPVTLSCSQTLNHNVMYWYQQKSSQAPKLLFHYYDKDFNNEADTPDNFQSRRPNTSFCFLDIRSPGLGDTAMYLCATSRDSGGSYYNEQFFGPGTRLTVL.

This clone rates as medium-sized. The J gene is TRBJ1-3, the V gene TRBV6-5; the D gene is possibly TRBD1 (5 bases). Germline V lookup: CDR1 MNHEY, CDR2 SVGAGI. The CDR3 has 16 residues. V gave up 2 bases and J gave up 3 bases, with 14 bases separating them. The DNA of the CDR3 is TGTGCCAGCAGTTACAGGAGACCTGGGGGTGGAAACACCATATATTTT. Amino acid sequence: CASSYRRPGGGNTIYF.

In nucleotides, the CDR3 is TGTGCCAGCAGCTTGTTAGGGGGAAGTAGTTCACCCCTCCACTTT. Protein product: CASSLLGGSSSPLHF. This chain joins TRBV5-5 and TRBJ1-6; weak D call: TRBD1 (6 bases). Germline V lookup: CDR1 SGHKS, CDR2 YYEKEE (reference sequence). The V gene lost 1 base and the J gene lost 9 bases, with 14 bases spanning the gap. The CDR3 contains 15 residues.

As concerns this clone: Mismatch with germline at one junction end may stem from a read error. The chain combines TRBV27 with TRBJ1-6, with D possibly TRBD1 on 6 matching bases. The CDR3 runs to 16 residues. The germline gives CDR1 MNHEY, CDR2 SMNVEV (reference sequence). Here the CDR3 reads CASSLGGLVLNSHLHF. The CDR3 nucleotides read TGTGCCAGCAGTTTAGGGGGCCTGGTGCTTAATTCACACCTCCACTTT.

There are a few counts of this clone. V is TRBV6-2 or TRBV6-3 and J is TRBJ2-7; TRBD2 matches 9 bases. CDR1 MNHEY and CDR2 SVGEGT come from the germline V gene. J gave up 0 bases and V 2 bases, and 8 bases lay outside the gene matches. The CDR3 extends over 17 amino acids. The CDR3 loop is CASSYIKREVTSYEQYF. DNA of the CDR3: TGTGCCAGCAGTTACATAAAGCGGGAGGTCACCTCCTACGAGCAGTACTTC.

By share of the sample, this clone is medium-sized. The V gene is TRBV12-3 or TRBV12-4, the J gene TRBJ1-1; no definite D call. The V and J ends lost 3 bases and 1 base respectively, with 9 bases between them. CDR3 length equals 14 residues. Written as DNA, the CDR3 is TGTGCCAGCAGTTTCAGCTACTCGAACACTGAAGCTTTCTTT. Protein sequence: CASSFSYSNTEAFF.

This clone was observed at least ten times. Possible read error: a much larger clone is one base away. The chain carries TRBV5-1 and TRBJ2-3; D is unclear. Germline loops: CDR1 SGHRS, CDR2 YFSETQ. V lost 4 bases to trimming and J lost 6 bases, with 15 bases between them. The CDR3 has 14 residues. The CDR3 is CASSAGPNGDTQYF. DNA for the CDR3: TGCGCCAGCAGCGCCGGGCCCAATGGGGATACGCAGTATTTT.